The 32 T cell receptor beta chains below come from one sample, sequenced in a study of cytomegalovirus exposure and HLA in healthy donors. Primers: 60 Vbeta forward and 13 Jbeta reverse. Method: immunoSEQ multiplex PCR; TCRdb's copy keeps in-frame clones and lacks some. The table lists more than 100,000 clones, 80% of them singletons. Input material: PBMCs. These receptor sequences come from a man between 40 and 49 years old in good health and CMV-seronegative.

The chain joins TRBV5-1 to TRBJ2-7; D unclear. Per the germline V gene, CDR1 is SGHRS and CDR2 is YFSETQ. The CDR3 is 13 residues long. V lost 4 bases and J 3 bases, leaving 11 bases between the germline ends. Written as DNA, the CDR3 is TGCGCCAGCAGCCCCCTGGCGGACTACGAGCAGTACTTC. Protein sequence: CASSPLADYEQYF.

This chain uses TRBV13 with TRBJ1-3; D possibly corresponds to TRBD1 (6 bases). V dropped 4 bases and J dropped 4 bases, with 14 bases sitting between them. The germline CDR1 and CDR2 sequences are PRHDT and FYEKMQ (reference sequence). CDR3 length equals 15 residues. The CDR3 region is CASSSMRGGGNTIYF. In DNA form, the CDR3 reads TGTGCCAGCAGCTCAATGCGAGGGGGAGGAAACACCATATATTTT.

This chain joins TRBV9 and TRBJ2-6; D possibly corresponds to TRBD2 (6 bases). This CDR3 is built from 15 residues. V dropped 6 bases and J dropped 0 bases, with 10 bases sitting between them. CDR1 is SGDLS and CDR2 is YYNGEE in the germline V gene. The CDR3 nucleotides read TGTGCCAGCACCGGGGGAAGCTCTGGGGCCAACGTCCTGACTTTC. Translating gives CASTGGSSGANVLTF.

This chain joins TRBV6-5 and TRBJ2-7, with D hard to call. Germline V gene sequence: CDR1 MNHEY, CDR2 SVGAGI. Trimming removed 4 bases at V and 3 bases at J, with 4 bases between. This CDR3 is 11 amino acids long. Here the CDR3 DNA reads TGTGCCAGCAGTTTCGGCTACGAGCAGTACTTC. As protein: CASSFGYEQYF.

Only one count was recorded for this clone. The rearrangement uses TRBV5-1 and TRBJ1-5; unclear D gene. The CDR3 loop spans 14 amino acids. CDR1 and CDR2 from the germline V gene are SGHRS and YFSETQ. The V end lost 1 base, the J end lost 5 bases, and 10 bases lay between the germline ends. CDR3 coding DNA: TGCGCCAGCAGCTTGTCTCGAGGCGATCAGCCCCAGCATTTT. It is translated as CASSLSRGDQPQHF.

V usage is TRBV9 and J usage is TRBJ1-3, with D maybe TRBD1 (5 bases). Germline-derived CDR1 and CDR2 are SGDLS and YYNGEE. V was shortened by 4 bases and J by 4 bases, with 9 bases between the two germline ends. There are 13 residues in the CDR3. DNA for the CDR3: TGTGCCAGCAGCACAGGTATGGGAAACACCATATATTTT. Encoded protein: CASSTGMGNTIYF.

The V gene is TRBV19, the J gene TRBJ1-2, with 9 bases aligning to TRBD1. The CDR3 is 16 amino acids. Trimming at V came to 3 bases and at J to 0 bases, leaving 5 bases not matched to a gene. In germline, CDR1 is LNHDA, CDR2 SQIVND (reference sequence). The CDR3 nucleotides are TGTGCCAGTAGTATTGTGGGACAGGGCACTAACTATGGCTACACCTTC. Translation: CASSIVGQGTNYGYTF.

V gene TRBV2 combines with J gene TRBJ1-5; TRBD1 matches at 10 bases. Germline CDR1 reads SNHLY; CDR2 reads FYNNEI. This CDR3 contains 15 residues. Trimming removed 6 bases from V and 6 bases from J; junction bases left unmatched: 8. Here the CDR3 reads CASRDRTGGLQPQHF. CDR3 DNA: TGTGCCAGCAGAGATAGGACAGGGGGACTTCAGCCCCAGCATTTT.

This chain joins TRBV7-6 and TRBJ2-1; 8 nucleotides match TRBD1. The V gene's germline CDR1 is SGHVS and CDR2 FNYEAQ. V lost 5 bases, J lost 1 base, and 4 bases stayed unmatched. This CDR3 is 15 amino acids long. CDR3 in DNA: TGTGCCAGCAGCCCCAGGACAGGGTCCTACAATGAGCAGTTCTTC. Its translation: CASSPRTGSYNEQFF.

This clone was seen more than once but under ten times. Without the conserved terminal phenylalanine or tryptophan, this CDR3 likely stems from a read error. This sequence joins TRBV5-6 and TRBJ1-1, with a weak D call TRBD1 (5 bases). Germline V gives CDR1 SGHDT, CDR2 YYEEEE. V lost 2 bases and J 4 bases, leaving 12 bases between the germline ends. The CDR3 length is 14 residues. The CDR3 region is CASSLGRVGTEAFV. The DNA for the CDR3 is TGTGCCAGCAGCTTAGGCAGGGTGGGCACTGAAGCTTTCGTT.

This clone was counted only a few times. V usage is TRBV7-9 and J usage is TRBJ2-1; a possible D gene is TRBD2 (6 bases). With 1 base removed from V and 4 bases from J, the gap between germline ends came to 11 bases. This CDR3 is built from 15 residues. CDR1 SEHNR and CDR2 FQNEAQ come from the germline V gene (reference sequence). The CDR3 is CASSLELGGYNEQFF. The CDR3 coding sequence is TGTGCCAGCAGCTTAGAATTGGGGGGATACAATGAGCAGTTCTTC.

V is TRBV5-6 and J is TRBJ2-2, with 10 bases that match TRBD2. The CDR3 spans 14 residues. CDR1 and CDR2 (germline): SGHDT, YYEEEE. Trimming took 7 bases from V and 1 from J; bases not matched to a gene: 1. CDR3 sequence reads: CASRLAGNTGELFF. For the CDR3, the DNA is TGTGCCAGCCGACTAGCGGGGAACACCGGGGAGCTGTTTTTT.

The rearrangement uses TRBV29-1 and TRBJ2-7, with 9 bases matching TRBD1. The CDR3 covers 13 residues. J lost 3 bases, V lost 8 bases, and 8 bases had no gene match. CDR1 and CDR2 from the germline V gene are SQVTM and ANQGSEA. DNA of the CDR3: TGCAGCTACCGCGGGACAGGGAGCTACGAGCAGTACTTC. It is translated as CSYRGTGSYEQYF.

The CDR3 region has the DNA TGCGCCAGCAGCCCTGGACAGGGAGGTTGGGAAAAACTGTTTTTT. Translated, it gives CASSPGQGGWEKLFF. The chain combines TRBV5-1 with TRBJ1-4; 8 positions match TRBD1. After removal of 4 bases from V and 8 bases from J, the junction contained 10 bases not matched to a gene. CDR1 is SGHRS and CDR2 is YFSETQ in the germline V gene. The CDR3 sequence is 15 residues long.

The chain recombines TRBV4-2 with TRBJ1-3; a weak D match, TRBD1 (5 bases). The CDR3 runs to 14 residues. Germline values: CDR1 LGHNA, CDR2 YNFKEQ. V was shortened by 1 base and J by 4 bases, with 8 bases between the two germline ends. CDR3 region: CASSQGGGGNTIYF. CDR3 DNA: TGTGCCAGCAGCCAAGGGGGGGGAGGAAACACCATATATTTT.

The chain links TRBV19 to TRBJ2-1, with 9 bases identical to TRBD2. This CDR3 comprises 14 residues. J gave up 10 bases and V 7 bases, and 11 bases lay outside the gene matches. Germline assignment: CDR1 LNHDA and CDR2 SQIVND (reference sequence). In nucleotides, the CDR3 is TGTGCCAGTAACCCTAGCGGGATTGTCAGCGAGCAGTTCTTC. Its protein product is CASNPSGIVSEQFF. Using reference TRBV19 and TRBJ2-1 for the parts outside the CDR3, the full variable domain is DGGITQSPKYLFRKEGQNVTLSCEQNLNHDAMYWYRQDPGQGLRLIYYSQIVNDFQKGDIAEGYSVSREKKESFPLTVTSAQKNPTAFYLCASNPSGIVSEQFFGPGTRLTVL.

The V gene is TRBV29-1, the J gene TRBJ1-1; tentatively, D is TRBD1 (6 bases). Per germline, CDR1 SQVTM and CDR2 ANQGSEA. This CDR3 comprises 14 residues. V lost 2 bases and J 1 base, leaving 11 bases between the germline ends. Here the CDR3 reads CSVERWDKNTEAFF. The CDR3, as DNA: TGCAGCGTTGAAAGGTGGGACAAGAACACTGAAGCTTTCTTT. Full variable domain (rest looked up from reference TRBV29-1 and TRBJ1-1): SAVISQKPSRDICQRGTSLTIQCQVDSQVTMMFWYRQQPGQSLTLIATANQGSEATYESGFVIDKFPISRPNLTFSTLTVSNMSPEDSSIYLCSVERWDKNTEAFFGQGTRLTVV.

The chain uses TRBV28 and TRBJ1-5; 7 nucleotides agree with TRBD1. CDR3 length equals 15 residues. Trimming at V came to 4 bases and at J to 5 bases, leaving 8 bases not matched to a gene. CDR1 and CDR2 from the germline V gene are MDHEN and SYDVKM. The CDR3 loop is CASSSKGAPYQPQHF. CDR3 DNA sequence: TGTGCCAGCAGTTCCAAGGGGGCCCCGTATCAGCCCCAGCATTTT.

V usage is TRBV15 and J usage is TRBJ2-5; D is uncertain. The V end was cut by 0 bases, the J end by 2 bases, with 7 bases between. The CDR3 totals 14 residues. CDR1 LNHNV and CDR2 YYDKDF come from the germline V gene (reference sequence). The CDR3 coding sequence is TGTGCCACCAGCAGAGATCAACGGCAAGAGACCCAGTACTTC. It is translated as CATSRDQRQETQYF.

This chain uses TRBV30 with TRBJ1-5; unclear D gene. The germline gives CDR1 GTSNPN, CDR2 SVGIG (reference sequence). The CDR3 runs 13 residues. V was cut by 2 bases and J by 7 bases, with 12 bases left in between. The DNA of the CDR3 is TGTGCCTGGAGTACGAGGGTTGAGCAGCCCCAGCATTTT. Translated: CAWSTRVEQPQHF. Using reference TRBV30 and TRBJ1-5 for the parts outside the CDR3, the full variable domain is SQTIHQWPATLVQPVGSPLSLECTVEGTSNPNLYWYRQAAGRGLQLLFYSVGIGQISSEVPQNLSASRPQDRQFILSSKKLLLSDSGFYLCAWSTRVEQPQHFGDGTRLSIL.

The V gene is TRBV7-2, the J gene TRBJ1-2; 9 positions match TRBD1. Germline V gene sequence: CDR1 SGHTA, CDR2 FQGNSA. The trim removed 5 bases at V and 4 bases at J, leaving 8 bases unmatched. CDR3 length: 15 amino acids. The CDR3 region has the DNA TGTGCCAGCAGCCCTTGGACAGGGGAGGGCTATGGCTACACCTTC. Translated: CASSPWTGEGYGYTF.

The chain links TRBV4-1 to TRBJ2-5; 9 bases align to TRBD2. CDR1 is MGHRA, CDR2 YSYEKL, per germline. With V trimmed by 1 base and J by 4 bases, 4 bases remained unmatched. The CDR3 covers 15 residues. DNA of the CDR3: TGCGCCAGCAGCCAAGGAGCGGGGGGCACAGAGACCCAGTACTTC. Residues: CASSQGAGGTETQYF.

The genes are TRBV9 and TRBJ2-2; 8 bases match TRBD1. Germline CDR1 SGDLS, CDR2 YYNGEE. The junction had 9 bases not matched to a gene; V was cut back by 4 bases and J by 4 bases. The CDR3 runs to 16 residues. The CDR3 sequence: CASSSGQGRVTGELFF. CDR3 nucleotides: TGTGCCAGCAGCTCCGGACAGGGACGGGTCACCGGGGAGCTGTTTTTT.

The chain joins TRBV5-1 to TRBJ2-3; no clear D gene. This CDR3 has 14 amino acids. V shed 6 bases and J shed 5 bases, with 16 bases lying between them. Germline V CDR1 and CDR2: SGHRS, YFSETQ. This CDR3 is CASTLTPSQDTQYF. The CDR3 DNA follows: TGCGCCAGCACCCTGACTCCTTCGCAAGATACGCAGTATTTT. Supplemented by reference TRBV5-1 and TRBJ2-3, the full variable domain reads KAGVTQTPRYLIKTRGQQVTLSCSPISGHRSVSWYQQTPGQGLQFLFEYFSETQRNKGNFPGRFSGRQFSNSRSEMNVSTLELGDSALYLCASTLTPSQDTQYFGPGTRLTVL.

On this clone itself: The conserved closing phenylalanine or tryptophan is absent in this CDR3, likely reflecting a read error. The CDR3 bases are TGTGCCAGCAGACAGGTGAATCAGCCCCAGCATGTT. Translated: CASRQVNQPQHV. This chain joins TRBV28 and TRBJ1-5; maybe TRBD1 (5 bases). The ends were cut back, 6 bases at V and 4 bases at J, with 7 bases in the middle. The CDR3 extends over 12 amino acids. CDR1 and CDR2 from the germline V gene are MDHEN and SYDVKM.

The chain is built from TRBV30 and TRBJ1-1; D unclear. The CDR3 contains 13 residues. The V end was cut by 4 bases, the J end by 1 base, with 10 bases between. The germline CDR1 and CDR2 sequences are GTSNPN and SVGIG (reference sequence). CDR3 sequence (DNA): TGTGCCTGGAAGTCACTCTCGAACACTGAAGCTTTCTTT. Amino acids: CAWKSLSNTEAFF.

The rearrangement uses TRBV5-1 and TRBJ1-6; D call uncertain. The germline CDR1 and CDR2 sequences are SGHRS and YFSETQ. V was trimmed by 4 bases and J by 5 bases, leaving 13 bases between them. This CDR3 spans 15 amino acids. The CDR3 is CASSLQPTNNSPLHF. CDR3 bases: TGCGCCAGCAGCCTCCAACCTACTAATAATTCACCCCTCCACTTT.

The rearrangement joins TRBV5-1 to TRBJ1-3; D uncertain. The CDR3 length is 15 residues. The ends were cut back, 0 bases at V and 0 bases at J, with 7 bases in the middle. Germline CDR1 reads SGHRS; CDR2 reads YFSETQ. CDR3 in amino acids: CASSLGRNSGNTIYF. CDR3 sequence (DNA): TGCGCCAGCAGCTTGGGGCGGAACTCTGGAAACACCATATATTTT. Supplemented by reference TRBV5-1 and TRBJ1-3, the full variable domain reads KAGVTQTPRYLIKTRGQQVTLSCSPISGHRSVSWYQQTPGQGLQFLFEYFSETQRNKGNFPGRFSGRQFSNSRSEMNVSTLELGDSALYLCASSLGRNSGNTIYFGEGSWLTVV.

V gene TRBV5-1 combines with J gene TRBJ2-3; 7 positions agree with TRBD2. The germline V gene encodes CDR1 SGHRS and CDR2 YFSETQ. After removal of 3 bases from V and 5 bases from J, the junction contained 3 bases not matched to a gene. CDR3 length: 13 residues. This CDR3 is CASSWEGGDTQYF. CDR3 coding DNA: TGCGCCAGCAGCTGGGAGGGTGGAGATACGCAGTATTTT.

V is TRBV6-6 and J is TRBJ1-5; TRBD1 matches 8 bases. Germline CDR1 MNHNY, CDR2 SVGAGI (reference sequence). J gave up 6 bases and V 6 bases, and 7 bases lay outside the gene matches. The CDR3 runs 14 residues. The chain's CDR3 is CASRRTGSAQPQHF. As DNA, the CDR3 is TGTGCCAGCAGGCGGACAGGGAGTGCTCAGCCCCAGCATTTT.

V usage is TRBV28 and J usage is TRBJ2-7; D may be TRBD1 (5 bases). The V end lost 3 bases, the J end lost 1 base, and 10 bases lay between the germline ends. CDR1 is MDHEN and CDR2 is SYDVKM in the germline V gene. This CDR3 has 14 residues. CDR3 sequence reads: CASSFRQGSYEQYF. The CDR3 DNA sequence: TGTGCCAGCAGTTTCCGGCAGGGTTCCTACGAGCAGTACTTC.

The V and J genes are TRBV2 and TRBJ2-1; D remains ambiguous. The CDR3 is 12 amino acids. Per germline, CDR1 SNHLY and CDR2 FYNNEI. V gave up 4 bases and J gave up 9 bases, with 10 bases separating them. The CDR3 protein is CASSVFTGEQFF. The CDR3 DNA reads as TGTGCCAGCAGTGTCTTTACGGGTGAGCAGTTCTTC.